The 28 T cell receptor beta chains below all came from one sample that was sequenced in a study of blood T cell repertoires in COVID-19. The data were produced by immunoSEQ multiplex PCR, yet TCRdb's version contains in-frame clones alone and is incomplete. The table shows 200,000 to 250,000 clones, with 88% occurring only once. Sequencing input: peripheral blood. The origin of the receptors is a woman aged 55-70 years with acute or convalescent COVID-19.

The chain employs TRBV2 and TRBJ2-2; 7 bases are shared with TRBD2. Germline-derived CDR1 and CDR2 are SNHLY and FYNNEI. The CDR3 extends over 15 amino acids. J gave up 0 bases and V 6 bases, and 4 bases lay outside the gene matches. This chain's CDR3 is CASRGRGANTGELFF. Here the CDR3 DNA reads TGTGCCAGCAGGGGGAGGGGAGCGAACACCGGGGAGCTGTTTTTT. The complete variable domain, with remaining parts taken from reference TRBV2 and TRBJ2-2, reads EPEVTQTPSHQVTQMGQEVILRCVPISNHLYFYWYRQILGQKVEFLVSFYNNEISEKSEIFDDQFSVERPDGSNFTLKIRSTKLEDSAMYFCASRGRGANTGELFFGEGSRLTVL.

This clone has only one observation. V and J are TRBV3-1 (or the pseudogene TRBV3-2) and TRBJ2-4; 9 positions agree with TRBD2. Trimming removed 0 bases from V and 9 bases from J; junction bases left unmatched: 9. The germline V gene encodes CDR1 LGHDT and CDR2 YNNKEL (reference sequence). The CDR3 length is 16 residues. The CDR3 DNA follows: TGTGCCAGCAGCCAAGACGGGGGGGGACTAGCTGGCATTCAGTACTTC. Translation gives CASSQDGGGLAGIQYF.

The V gene is TRBV6-1, the J gene TRBJ1-1; D gene unclear. Trimming shortened V by 3 bases and J by 5 bases, and 10 bases separated the two germline ends. This CDR3 region has 13 residues. Germline-derived CDR1 and CDR2 are MNHNS and SASEGT. The DNA of the CDR3 is TGTGCCAGCAGTGACCGAGGGCTTACTGAAGCTTTCTTT. Its protein product is CASSDRGLTEAFF.

This chain connects TRBV7-8 to TRBJ2-3, with a tentative D call TRBD2 (6 bases). The V gene's germline CDR1 is SGHVS and CDR2 FQNEAQ. V lost 1 base, J lost 2 bases, and 13 bases lay in between. This CDR3 has 16 residues. DNA of the CDR3: TGTGCCAGCAGCTTAGTAAGCGGGCGTACCACAGATACGCAGTATTTT. Amino acid sequence: CASSLVSGRTTDTQYF.

The V gene is TRBV6-5, the J gene TRBJ2-3; D might be TRBD1 (5 bases). Germline lookup yields CDR1 MNHEY and CDR2 SVGAGI. V was trimmed by 7 bases and J by 8 bases, leaving 16 bases between them. The CDR3 runs to 13 residues. In DNA form, the CDR3 reads TGTGCCAGCAAAGGGGCCCCGGTTGGTACGCAGTATTTT. Its protein product is CASKGAPVGTQYF.

This clone was counted a single time. The V call is TRBV6-5, the J call TRBJ2-1, with D possibly TRBD2 on 6 matching bases. The CDR3 extends over 15 amino acids. CDR1 and CDR2 from the germline V gene are MNHEY and SVGAGI. V dropped 0 bases and J dropped 9 bases, with 15 bases sitting between them. CDR3 in amino acids: CASSYSAGTGGEQFF. CDR3 coding DNA: TGTGCCAGCAGTTACTCTGCCGGGACTGGAGGTGAGCAGTTCTTC.

The chain carries TRBV5-1 and TRBJ2-7; a weak D match, TRBD2 (6 bases). Per germline, CDR1 SGHRS and CDR2 YFSETQ. This CDR3 has 13 amino acids. V lost 4 bases, J lost 1 base, and 9 bases lay in between. CDR3 protein: CASSGGTSYEQYF. Here the CDR3 DNA reads TGCGCCAGCAGCGGGGGGACTTCCTACGAGCAGTACTTC.

The rearrangement uses TRBV2 and TRBJ1-1, with D maybe TRBD1 (5 bases). Germline-derived CDR1 and CDR2 are SNHLY and FYNNEI. The CDR3 covers 12 residues. Deletions cut 4 bases from V and 6 bases from J, with 9 bases between. The CDR3 DNA is TGTGCCAGCAGTGGGGGACTCTCTGAAGCTTTCTTT. It translates to CASSGGLSEAFF.

The CDR3 nucleotides read TGTGCCTGCCCAGGGCTCCTTAACTATGGCTACACCTTC. Translated: CACPGLLNYGYTF. The V gene is TRBV30, the J gene TRBJ1-2; maybe TRBD1 (5 bases). Germline V gives CDR1 GTSNPN, CDR2 SVGIG (reference sequence). The CDR3 length is 13 residues. V was pared by 6 bases and J by 1 base, with 12 bases between.

The chain has TRBV19 and TRBJ2-3; a weak D match, TRBD1 (6 bases). CDR1 LNHDA and CDR2 SQIVND come from the germline V gene (reference sequence). The ends were cut back, 8 bases at V and 3 bases at J, with 18 bases in the middle. The CDR3 extends over 15 amino acids. Written as DNA, the CDR3 is TGTGCCAGTTCCCGAGGGGGAGAAGTGACAGATACGCAGTATTTT. Its protein is CASSRGGEVTDTQYF.

This chain's CDR3 is CASSLWPGTGNTGELFF. In DNA, the CDR3 is TGTGCCAGCAGTTTATGGCCAGGGACAGGGAACACCGGGGAGCTGTTTTTT. The rearrangement joins TRBV28 to TRBJ2-2, with 8 bases that match TRBD1. Germline V gene data show CDR1 as MDHEN and CDR2 as SYDVKM. The V segment lost 0 bases and the J segment 1 base; nucleotides outside the gene matches: 4. The CDR3 is made up of 17 amino acids.

The rearrangement links TRBV27 to TRBJ1-2; D call uncertain. V lost 5 bases, J lost 1 base, and 5 bases lay in between. The CDR3 covers 12 residues. The germline V gene encodes CDR1 MNHEY and CDR2 SMNVEV (reference sequence). The CDR3 loop reads CASSTRNYGYTF. The CDR3 nucleotides are TGTGCCAGCAGTACACGTAACTATGGCTACACCTTC.

This clone was seen only once. The CDR3 here is CASSSQGGLYYGYTF. CDR3 nucleotide sequence: TGTGCCAGCAGTTCTCAGGGAGGGCTCTACTATGGCTACACCTTC. This chain links TRBV6-2 or TRBV6-3 with TRBJ1-2, with D perhaps TRBD1 (5 bases). Germline V gene data show CDR1 as MNHEY and CDR2 as SVGEGT. This CDR3 has 15 amino acids. The V end lost 4 bases, the J end lost 3 bases, and 15 bases lay between the germline ends.

The chain carries TRBV10-3 and TRBJ2-7; 11 bases agree with TRBD2. There are 15 residues in the CDR3. CDR1 is ENHRY and CDR2 is SYGVKD in the germline V gene. The J segment lost 5 bases and the V segment lost 6 bases, leaving 9 bases of the junction unmatched. CDR3 DNA sequence: TGTGCCATCAGAATTAGCGGGGGGGTTCTCCACGAGCAGTACTTC. It translates to CAIRISGGVLHEQYF.

As to this clone: Other DNA sequences of this sample code for an identical CDR3. This rearrangement joins TRBV5-4 to TRBJ2-5; TRBD2 is a possible D gene (5 bases). The CDR3 has 13 amino acids. CDR1 and CDR2 (germline): SGHNT, YYREEE (reference sequence). V was pared by 2 bases and J by 4 bases, with 9 bases between. CDR3 bases: TGTGCCAGCAGCTTCGGAGGAGGAGAGACCCAGTACTTC. This codes for CASSFGGGETQYF.

Points on this clone: The identical CDR3 is also encoded by other nucleotide sequences in the sample. The chain has TRBV18 and TRBJ1-1; a weak D match, TRBD1 (5 bases). The CDR3 loop spans 14 amino acids. V shed 4 bases and J shed 1 base, with 10 bases lying between them. Germline V gene lookup returns CDR1 KGHSH and CDR2 LQKENI. DNA for the CDR3: TGTGCCAGCTCACTCGGTACAGGGAACACTGAAGCTTTCTTT. Its protein is CASSLGTGNTEAFF.

This clone was found many times. The chain has TRBV7-2 and TRBJ2-5; 7 bases are a match to TRBD1. This CDR3 comprises 16 residues. The J segment lost 0 bases and the V segment lost 2 bases, leaving 6 bases of the junction unmatched. Germline CDR1 reads SGHTA; CDR2 reads FQGNSA. Here the CDR3 DNA reads TGTGCCAGCAGCTTATCGACAGGGATCAACCAAGAGACCCAGTACTTC. This gives the protein CASSLSTGINQETQYF.

The genes are TRBV6-2 or TRBV6-3 and TRBJ2-2; no reliable D call. The germline gives CDR1 MNHEY, CDR2 SVGEGT. CDR3 length: 14 amino acids. Trimming removed 8 bases from V and 0 bases from J, with 10 bases in between. DNA for the CDR3: TGTGCCAGCCGCCAGCTTTCGAACACCGGGGAGCTGTTTTTT. This gives the protein CASRQLSNTGELFF.

The chain uses TRBV6-5 and TRBJ1-2, with D maybe TRBD1 (5 bases). This CDR3 spans 13 amino acids. Germline CDR1 reads MNHEY; CDR2 reads SVGAGI. Trimming stripped 6 bases from V and 4 bases from J, with 12 bases between. CDR3 bases: TGTGCCAGCAGGAGACAGTTACTCTATGGCTACACCTTC. As protein: CASRRQLLYGYTF.

The gene calls are TRBV12-3 or TRBV12-4 and TRBJ1-1; the D gene is possibly TRBD1 (6 bases). The CDR3 is 13 residues long. The V end lost 6 bases, the J end lost 0 bases, and 8 bases lay between the germline ends. CDR3 in amino acids: CASSRQVNTEAFF. In nucleotides, the CDR3 is TGTGCCAGCAGCCGACAGGTGAACACTGAAGCTTTCTTT.

V gene TRBV7-2 combines with J gene TRBJ2-2, with 9 bases fitting TRBD2. CDR1 and CDR2 (germline): SGHTA, FQGNSA. The CDR3 runs 16 residues. Trimming took 5 bases from V and 6 from J; bases not matched to a gene: 10. Here the CDR3 DNA reads TGTGCCAGCAGCCAAAAGGCGGGGGGGCTCTCCGGGGAGCTGTTTTTT. Protein sequence: CASSQKAGGLSGELFF.

This chain links TRBV7-2 with TRBJ2-7; 12 positions match TRBD2. After removal of 0 bases from V and 4 bases from J, the junction contained 16 bases not matched to a gene. Germline V lookup: CDR1 SGHTA, CDR2 FQGNSA. The CDR3 spans 20 residues. The CDR3 DNA is TGTGCCAGCAGCTTAGCGCCGGCTAGCGGGAGGGTCCCACGTATATACGAGCAGTACTTC. Amino acid sequence: CASSLAPASGRVPRIYEQYF.

The chain links TRBV30 to TRBJ2-5; 14 bases are a match to TRBD2. The CDR3 has 16 residues. The V gene's germline CDR1 is GTSNPN and CDR2 SVGIG (reference sequence). J lost 4 bases, V lost 3 bases, and 7 bases had no gene match. CDR3 in amino acids: CAWSHGTSGRGETQYF. CDR3 DNA: TGTGCCTGGAGCCACGGGACTAGCGGGAGAGGAGAGACCCAGTACTTC.

This sequence joins TRBV19 and TRBJ2-5; D may be TRBD2 (6 bases). CDR3 length: 13 amino acids. The V end lost 4 bases, the J end lost 4 bases, and 10 bases lay between the germline ends. Germline CDR1 LNHDA, CDR2 SQIVND (reference sequence). The DNA for the CDR3 is TGTGCCAGTAGTACATCAGCGGGAGAGACCCAGTACTTC. Amino acid sequence: CASSTSAGETQYF.

This sequence joins TRBV18 and TRBJ2-5, with 8 bases identical to TRBD1. CDR1 KGHSH and CDR2 LQKENI come from the germline V gene. V shed 2 bases, J shed 1 base, and the junction held 6 bases outside the gene matches. CDR3 length: 16 residues. CDR3 DNA: TGTGCCAGCTCACCAGACAGGGGCCTGACCCAAGAGACCCAGTACTTC. Translated: CASSPDRGLTQETQYF.

The rearrangement joins TRBV5-1 to TRBJ2-7, with TRBD1 identical over 9 bases. Germline CDR1 SGHRS, CDR2 YFSETQ. The ends lost 0 bases at V and 2 bases at J; junction bases unmatched: 9. CDR3 length: 17 amino acids. The CDR3 sequence: CASSLAPQGAGAYEQYF. CDR3 nucleotide sequence: TGCGCCAGCAGCTTGGCCCCACAGGGGGCTGGCGCCTACGAGCAGTACTTC.

The rearrangement links TRBV2 to TRBJ1-2; 10 bases are shared with TRBD1. Trimming removed 3 bases from V and 8 bases from J; junction bases left unmatched: 3. Germline lookup yields CDR1 SNHLY and CDR2 FYNNEI. CDR3 length: 13 amino acids. CDR3: CASSEDRGAGYTF. The DNA of the CDR3 is TGTGCCAGCAGTGAGGACAGGGGGGCGGGCTACACCTTC.

The gene calls are TRBV21-1 and TRBJ1-6; the D call in the table, TRBD1, was not verified against the DNA. TRBV21-1 is deemed a pseudogene. The CDR3 spans 13 residues. DNA for the CDR3: TGTGCCAGCAGCCCCCGGACAGGGTTAACCCTCCACTTT. It translates to CASSPRTGLTLHF.